The source of this T cell receptor beta chain is a study of blood T cells in healthy people across ages. This CDR3 is built from 13 residues. Germline V gene data show CDR1 as DFQATT and CDR2 as SNEGSKA (reference sequence). The V end was cut by 1 base, the J end by 2 bases, with 8 bases between. About this clonotype itself: What it binds is not known.

Extraction yielded at least 5 micrograms of total RNA per sample. It was with a sample-barcoded 5' primer and a J-beta primer mix that a second PCR of about 6 to 12 cycles was run. Every sample gave at least 2.5 million paired-end reads containing CDR3. MiXCR was run by TCRdb on the 5' RACE reads, yielding one entry per CDR3 protein. Among around 620,000 distinct CDR3 sequences listed, 27% were seen once. Study results and limitations: TCR beta diversity, measured per million T cells, fell in a roughly linear way with age.

The sequence came from a woman in her sixties or seventies in good health. The chain has TRBV20-1 and TRBJ1-1; D unresolved. The sequenced sample was blood. The CDR3: CSARGPLNTEAFF. The CDR3 DNA follows: TGCAGTGCTAGAGGACCGTTAAACACTGAAGCTTTCTTT.